The clone carrying this TCR beta chain has only a few counts. Its antigen is unidentified. TCRdb used MiXCR to reprocess the reads, holding one entry per CDR3 protein. The sample lists approximately 83,000 distinct CDR3 sequences, approximately 24% occurring once. This sample was included in a study of T cell repertoires in cytomegalovirus infection. Study-level background: Through public TCR beta signatures, both CMV infection and matching HLA type were indicated.

Per the germline V gene, CDR1 is MGHDK and CDR2 is SYGVNS. V was clipped by 6 bases and J by 2 bases, with 9 bases between them. The CDR3 spans 13 residues. The receptor comes from a human donor in good health (CMV status not recorded). Some clones in this sample may be carry-over from other donors' samples. Sequencing was performed on CD8+ T cells from cultured PBMCs, taken from culture after CMV antigen stimulation. V gene TRBV25-1 combines with J gene TRBJ2-3; D possibly corresponds to TRBD1 (5 bases). The CDR3 protein is CASSWGDTDTQYF. The CDR3 DNA reads TGTGCCAGCAGCTGGGGCGACACAGATACGCAGTATTTT.